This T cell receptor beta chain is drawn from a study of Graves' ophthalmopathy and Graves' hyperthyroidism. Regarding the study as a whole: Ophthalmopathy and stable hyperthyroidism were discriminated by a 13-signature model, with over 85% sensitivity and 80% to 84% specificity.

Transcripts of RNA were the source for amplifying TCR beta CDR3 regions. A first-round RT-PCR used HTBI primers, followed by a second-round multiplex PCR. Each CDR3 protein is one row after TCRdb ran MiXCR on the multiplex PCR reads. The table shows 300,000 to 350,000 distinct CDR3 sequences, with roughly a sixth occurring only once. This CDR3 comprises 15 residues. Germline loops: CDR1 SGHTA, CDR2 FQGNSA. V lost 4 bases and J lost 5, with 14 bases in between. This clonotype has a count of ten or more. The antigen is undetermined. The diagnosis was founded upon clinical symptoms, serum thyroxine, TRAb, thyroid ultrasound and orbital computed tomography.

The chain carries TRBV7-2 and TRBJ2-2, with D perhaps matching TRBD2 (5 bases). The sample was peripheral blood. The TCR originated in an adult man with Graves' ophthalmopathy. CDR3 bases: TGTGCCAGCAGCTCGACTGGACGGGGTACCGGGGAGCTGTTTTTT. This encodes CASSSTGRGTGELFF.